The 30 T cell receptor beta chains below all came from one sample that was sequenced in a study of cytomegalovirus exposure and HLA in healthy donors. TCRdb keeps only in-frame clones here, not all; method: immunoSEQ multiplex PCR. The sample records tens of thousands of clones, approximately 93% being singletons. The sample consisted of PBMCs. These receptors all stem from a woman aged 25-40 years in good health and CMV-seropositive.

The chain employs TRBV28 and TRBJ2-7; maybe TRBD2 (5 bases). The germline gives CDR1 MDHEN, CDR2 SYDVKM. V gave up 3 bases and J gave up 2 bases, with 17 bases separating them. This CDR3 has 16 amino acids. This chain's CDR3 is CASSFPPTTGAYEQYF. In DNA, the CDR3 is TGTGCCAGCAGTTTCCCCCCCACAACCGGGGCCTACGAGCAGTACTTC.

The chain combines TRBV27 with TRBJ2-6; D is uncertain. Germline V CDR1 and CDR2: MNHEY, SMNVEV (reference sequence). V shed 5 bases and J shed 0 bases, with 17 bases lying between them. The CDR3 sequence is 18 residues long. CDR3 in amino acids: CASSQSPAVHSGANVLTF. Here the CDR3 DNA reads TGTGCCAGCAGTCAATCGCCCGCGGTGCACTCTGGGGCCAACGTCCTGACTTTC. Full variable domain (remainder filled in from reference TRBV27 and TRBJ2-6): EAQVTQNPRYLITVTGKKLTVTCSQNMNHEYMSWYRQDPGLGLRQIYYSMNVEVTDKGDVPEGYKVSRKEKRNFPLILESPSPNQTSLYFCASSQSPAVHSGANVLTFGAGSRLTVL.

The chain uses TRBV2 and TRBJ1-2; the D gene is possibly TRBD1 (5 bases). Germline V gives CDR1 SNHLY, CDR2 FYNNEI. V lost 0 bases and J lost 3, with 11 bases in between. This CDR3 is built from 15 residues. CDR3 residues: CASSEARRGDYGYTF. CDR3 sequence (DNA): TGTGCCAGCAGTGAAGCGAGACGGGGGGACTATGGCTACACCTTC. The entire variable domain, with the rest obtained from reference TRBV2 and TRBJ1-2, is as follows: EPEVTQTPSHQVTQMGQEVILRCVPISNHLYFYWYRQILGQKVEFLVSFYNNEISEKSEIFDDQFSVERPDGSNFTLKIRSTKLEDSAMYFCASSEARRGDYGYTFGSGTRLTVV.

This chain joins TRBV7-8 and TRBJ2-7, with TRBD1 matching over 7 bases. J lost 0 bases, V lost 5 bases, and 10 bases had no gene match. The CDR3 spans 16 residues. CDR1 and CDR2 (germline): SGHVS, FQNEAQ. In nucleotides, the CDR3 is TGTGCCAGCAGCCCGAGGGACAGTTTGAGCTCCTACGAGCAGTACTTC. Its protein is CASSPRDSLSSYEQYF.

This chain links TRBV5-1 with TRBJ1-1; 7 bases align to TRBD1. The length of the CDR3 is 13 residues. Trimming cost V 0 bases and J 7 bases; bases outside gene matches: 3. The germline CDR1 and CDR2 sequences are SGHRS and YFSETQ. The CDR3 spells CASSLEGQREAFF. The CDR3 nucleotides read TGCGCCAGCAGCTTGGAGGGACAGCGTGAAGCTTTCTTT.

The chain is built from TRBV19 and TRBJ1-5; maybe TRBD1 (5 bases). The germline V gene has CDR1 LNHDA and CDR2 SQIVND (reference sequence). CDR3 length: 17 amino acids. V was cut by 3 bases and J by 0 bases, with 15 bases left in between. The CDR3 spells CASSISQGPYSNQPQHF. In DNA, the CDR3 is TGTGCCAGTAGTATTTCGCAGGGCCCATATAGCAATCAGCCCCAGCATTTT.

This rearrangement joins TRBV4-3 to TRBJ2-7, with 11 nucleotides matching TRBD2. The CDR3 has 15 residues. Germline assignment: CDR1 LGHNA and CDR2 YSLEER. V shed 4 bases, J shed 2 bases, and the junction held 4 bases outside the gene matches. As DNA, the CDR3 is TGCGCCAGCAGCCCAGGACTAGCGGGTGCCTACGAGCAGTACTTC. Its translation is CASSPGLAGAYEQYF.

The V and J genes are TRBV19 and TRBJ1-2; 10 bases align to TRBD1. The CDR3 has 14 residues. V shed 6 bases, J shed 0 bases, and the junction held 1 base outside the gene matches. Germline assignment: CDR1 LNHDA and CDR2 SQIVND (reference sequence). The CDR3 DNA reads TGTGCCAGTAGGGGACAGGGGACTAACTATGGCTACACCTTC. Its translation is CASRGQGTNYGYTF.

The chain carries TRBV11-3 and TRBJ1-1; a possible D gene is TRBD1 (5 bases). From germline, CDR1 is SGHNT and CDR2 YENEEA. The V end was cut by 4 bases, the J end by 0 bases, with 12 bases between. This CDR3 is built from 15 residues. CDR3 amino acids: CASSSSTEMNTEAFF. CDR3 nucleotide sequence: TGTGCCAGCAGCTCCTCGACAGAAATGAACACTGAAGCTTTCTTT.

This chain connects TRBV6-1 to TRBJ1-5; D is undetermined. The CDR3 has 15 residues. Germline-derived CDR1 and CDR2 are MNHNS and SASEGT. Trimming removed 5 bases from V and 7 bases from J, with 18 bases in between. In DNA, the CDR3 is TGTGCCAGCAGTTCCCTCTGGCGGGTTGGGCAGCCCCAGCATTTT. Its translation is CASSSLWRVGQPQHF.

The J gene is TRBJ1-1, the V gene TRBV4-3, with 9 positions matching TRBD1. Germline V gene data show CDR1 as LGHNA and CDR2 as YSLEER. V lost 3 bases to trimming and J lost 8 bases; unmatched junction nucleotides: 7. CDR3 size: 14 residues. CDR3 loop: CASSQYRDRAEAFF. The CDR3, as DNA: TGCGCCAGCAGCCAGTACCGGGACAGGGCGGAAGCTTTCTTT.

CDR3 sequence: CASRDTGVSATEAFF. CDR3 nucleotide sequence: TGTGCCAGCAGAGATACAGGGGTCTCGGCCACTGAAGCTTTCTTT. This chain joins TRBV25-1 and TRBJ1-1, with TRBD1 matching 7 bases. Per the germline V gene, CDR1 is MGHDK and CDR2 is SYGVNS. This CDR3 region has 15 residues. The V gene end was trimmed by 6 bases and the J gene end by 4 bases; junction bases not matched to a gene: 11.

This chain joins TRBV2 and TRBJ2-1; 8 nucleotides agree with TRBD1. The CDR3 spans 16 residues. Trimming removed 4 bases from V and 7 bases from J; junction bases left unmatched: 12. The germline V gene encodes CDR1 SNHLY and CDR2 FYNNEI. The chain's CDR3 is CASSVRLGQGSNEQFF. CDR3 nucleotide sequence: TGTGCCAGCAGTGTGCGGCTAGGACAGGGCTCGAATGAGCAGTTCTTC.

This clone has only a few counts. This chain connects TRBV4-3 to TRBJ2-7, with TRBD1 identical over 10 bases. The CDR3 sequence is 16 residues long. The J segment lost 3 bases and the V segment lost 4 bases, leaving 9 bases of the junction unmatched. Germline V CDR1 and CDR2: LGHNA, YSLEER. Written as DNA, the CDR3 is TGCGCCAGCAGCCGATATACCGGACAGGGGGTCTACGAGCAGTACTTC. It encodes CASSRYTGQGVYEQYF.

The gene calls are TRBV5-1 and TRBJ2-7; D is perhaps TRBD2 (5 bases). The germline gives CDR1 SGHRS, CDR2 YFSETQ. Trimming left V 0 bases short and J 2 bases short, with 12 bases between. The CDR3 sequence is 15 residues long. CDR3 nucleotide sequence: TGCGCCAGCAGCTTGGGCGCTAGCAGGACCTACGAGCAGTACTTC. Amino acids: CASSLGASRTYEQYF. Combining the CDR3 with reference TRBV5-1 and TRBJ2-7 gives the whole variable domain KAGVTQTPRYLIKTRGQQVTLSCSPISGHRSVSWYQQTPGQGLQFLFEYFSETQRNKGNFPGRFSGRQFSNSRSEMNVSTLELGDSALYLCASSLGASRTYEQYFGPGTRLTVT.

The chain links TRBV4-3 to TRBJ2-2; 11 positions match TRBD2. With 4 bases clipped from V and 4 bases from J, the junction kept 8 bases outside the gene matches. The CDR3 spans 17 residues. CDR1 LGHNA and CDR2 YSLEER come from the germline V gene. The CDR3 DNA follows: TGCGCCAGCAGCCCAACCGGGACTAGCGGATTCACCGGGGAGCTGTTTTTT. This encodes CASSPTGTSGFTGELFF.

This sequence joins TRBV9 and TRBJ2-7; D is uncertain. This CDR3 is built from 13 residues. Looked up from germline, CDR1 is SGDLS and CDR2 is YYNGEE. V was trimmed by 3 bases and J by 4 bases, leaving 11 bases between them. CDR3 protein: CASSGRGDYEQYF. CDR3 bases: TGTGCCAGCAGCGGGCGAGGCGATTACGAGCAGTACTTC.

The chain is built from TRBV28 and TRBJ2-7; TRBD1 is a possible D gene (6 bases). Trimming removed 5 bases at V and 2 bases at J, with 16 bases between. The germline V gene encodes CDR1 MDHEN and CDR2 SYDVKM. CDR3 size: 15 residues. CDR3: CASSTKDRSPYEQYF. The CDR3 DNA reads as TGTGCCAGCAGTACGAAAGACAGGAGTCCCTACGAGCAGTACTTC. Full variable domain (outside the CDR3, taken from reference TRBV28 and TRBJ2-7): DVKVTQSSRYLVKRTGEKVFLECVQDMDHENMFWYRQDPGLGLRLIYFSYDVKMKEKGDIPEGYSVSREKKERFSLILESASTNQTSMYLCASSTKDRSPYEQYFGPGTRLTVT.

V gene TRBV29-1 combines with J gene TRBJ2-7, with D possibly TRBD2 on 5 matching bases. Trimming shortened V by 5 bases and J by 4 bases, and 9 bases separated the two germline ends. This CDR3 contains 11 residues. Germline CDR1 is SQVTM and CDR2 is ANQGSEA. In DNA form, the CDR3 reads TGCAGCGTTCTGGGGAGATACGAGCAGTACTTC. Translation gives CSVLGRYEQYF.

This chain connects TRBV11-3 to TRBJ2-2, with 9 bases fitting TRBD2. V trimming: 4 bases; J trimming: 5 bases; junction bases outside the gene matches: 8. The CDR3 loop spans 16 amino acids. The germline V gene encodes CDR1 SGHNT and CDR2 YENEEA. This CDR3 reads CASSSAGTSLTGELFF. As DNA, the CDR3 is TGTGCCAGCAGCTCAGCCGGGACTAGCCTAACCGGGGAGCTGTTTTTT.

This chain's CDR3 is CASSFRDKQPQHF. The CDR3 coding sequence is TGTGCCAGCAGTTTCCGGGACAAGCAGCCCCAGCATTTT. This rearrangement joins TRBV6-5 to TRBJ1-5, with D maybe TRBD1 (6 bases). The CDR3 runs 13 residues. Trimming took 4 bases from V and 7 from J, leaving 11 bases between them. Germline values: CDR1 MNHEY, CDR2 SVGAGI.

CDR3 residues: CASSSGAGVNTEAFF. The DNA of the CDR3 is TGCGCCAGCAGCTCCGGGGCAGGGGTTAACACTGAAGCTTTCTTT. The chain carries TRBV5-1 and TRBJ1-1, with D perhaps TRBD1 (6 bases). Trimming took off 3 bases at V and 2 bases at J, with 14 bases between the two ends. Germline values: CDR1 SGHRS, CDR2 YFSETQ. The CDR3 sequence is 15 residues long.

This clone was recorded only once. V gene TRBV28 combines with J gene TRBJ1-2; D may be TRBD1 (5 bases). Germline V gene lookup returns CDR1 MDHEN and CDR2 SYDVKM. The CDR3 extends over 12 amino acids. The V gene lost 4 bases and the J gene lost 7 bases, with 10 bases spanning the gap. For the CDR3, the DNA is TGTGCCAGCAGTTCAGGAAGGGGTGGCTACACCTTC. The encoded protein is CASSSGRGGYTF.

V is TRBV7-2 and J is TRBJ1-2, with a tentative D call TRBD1 (6 bases). The CDR3 is 13 residues long. Germline CDR1 SGHTA, CDR2 FQGNSA. V shed 4 bases and J shed 3 bases, with 9 bases lying between them. CDR3 sequence reads: CASSSWTDYGYTF. DNA for the CDR3: TGTGCCAGCAGCTCCTGGACAGACTATGGCTACACCTTC.

The chain has TRBV11-2 and TRBJ2-2; D may be TRBD2 (6 bases). The CDR3 consists of 13 residues. Germline CDR1 is SGHAT and CDR2 is FQNNGV. Trimming pared 6 bases from V and 5 bases from J, leaving 10 bases between. The CDR3 sequence is CASRREATGELFF. The CDR3 region has the DNA TGTGCCAGCAGGAGGGAGGCTACCGGGGAGCTGTTTTTT.

The genes are TRBV10-2 and TRBJ2-5; tentatively, D is TRBD2 (5 bases). The CDR3 length is 13 residues. V was shortened by 3 bases and J by 5 bases, with 10 bases between the two germline ends. From germline, CDR1 is WSHSY and CDR2 SAAADI. The CDR3 spells CASSDVQRETQYF. CDR3 nucleotide sequence: TGCGCCAGCAGTGACGTTCAGCGGGAGACCCAGTACTTC.

The chain has TRBV28 and TRBJ2-7; 8 nucleotides align to TRBD2. Losses at the gene ends were 4 bases for V and 6 bases for J; bases not matched to a gene: 14. Looked up from germline, CDR1 is MDHEN and CDR2 is SYDVKM. CDR3 length: 16 residues. CDR3 in DNA: TGTGCCAGCAGTTCCCTGCAAGCGGGAGCATGGGCCGAGCAGTACTTC. It is translated as CASSSLQAGAWAEQYF. The full variable domain, with the rest looked up from reference TRBV28 and TRBJ2-7, is DVKVTQSSRYLVKRTGEKVFLECVQDMDHENMFWYRQDPGLGLRLIYFSYDVKMKEKGDIPEGYSVSREKKERFSLILESASTNQTSMYLCASSSLQAGAWAEQYFGPGTRLTVT.

V usage is TRBV30 and J usage is TRBJ2-7; TRBD2 matches at 12 bases. The CDR3 loop spans 15 amino acids. V dropped 3 bases and J dropped 2; count of bases not matched to a gene: 5. Germline V gene sequence: CDR1 GTSNPN, CDR2 SVGIG (reference sequence). CDR3 nucleotides: TGTGCCTGGAGAGAACTAGCGGGAGGCACCTACGAGCAGTACTTC. Protein product: CAWRELAGGTYEQYF.

The rearrangement uses TRBV6-6 and TRBJ2-1, with 9 bases lining up with TRBD2. The germline V gene encodes CDR1 MNHNY and CDR2 SVGAGI (reference sequence). The CDR3 consists of 16 residues. Trimming took 5 bases from V and 7 from J; bases not matched to a gene: 12. For the CDR3, the DNA is TGTGCCAGCAGTCCTGGGTATGGGACTAGCAGAAATGAGCAGTTCTTC. Translation: CASSPGYGTSRNEQFF.

The genes are TRBV6-5 and TRBJ2-2; D possibly corresponds to TRBD1 (6 bases). Trimming took off 0 bases at V and 6 bases at J, with 14 bases between the two ends. Germline-derived CDR1 and CDR2 are MNHEY and SVGAGI. This CDR3 is 16 amino acids long. The CDR3 loop is CASSYSPQGLAGELFF. CDR3 nucleotides: TGTGCCAGCAGTTACTCACCACAGGGCCTGGCCGGGGAGCTGTTTTTT.